This T cell receptor (beta chain) is from a study of shared clonotypes between healthy human individuals. Study findings and constraints: Incompleteness in sorted-subset sequencing, despite large depth, was shown by rarefaction.

Deep level was the assay's run setting. The assay was immunoSEQ multiplex PCR, and TCRdb's table has in-frame clones only and misses some. The table has some 2.4 million clones, 93% seen once; the top ten hold about 0.34%. Comment on this clone: Antigen unknown.

The CDR3 is 18 amino acids. Trimming cost V 2 bases and J 1 base, with 18 bases left between them. The germline CDR1 and CDR2 sequences are MGHRA and YSYEKL. None of the donors, who were healthy HIV-negative adults, had recently had acute infections or vaccinations. Every one of the donors was a Caucasian adult that lived in Nashville, Tennessee. The sample was naive CD4+ T cells from PBMCs. Subset given: CD45RA+ positively selected. The receptor's source is a man aged 18 to 35 in good health. Some clones in this sample may be carry-over from other donors' samples. The J gene is TRBJ1-3, the V gene TRBV4-1; D is perhaps TRBD1 (6 bases). CDR3 amino acids: CASSQSPTGKKSGNTIYF. CDR3 nucleotides: TGCGCCAGCAGCCAATCCCCCACAGGGAAAAAGTCTGGAAACACCATATATTTT.